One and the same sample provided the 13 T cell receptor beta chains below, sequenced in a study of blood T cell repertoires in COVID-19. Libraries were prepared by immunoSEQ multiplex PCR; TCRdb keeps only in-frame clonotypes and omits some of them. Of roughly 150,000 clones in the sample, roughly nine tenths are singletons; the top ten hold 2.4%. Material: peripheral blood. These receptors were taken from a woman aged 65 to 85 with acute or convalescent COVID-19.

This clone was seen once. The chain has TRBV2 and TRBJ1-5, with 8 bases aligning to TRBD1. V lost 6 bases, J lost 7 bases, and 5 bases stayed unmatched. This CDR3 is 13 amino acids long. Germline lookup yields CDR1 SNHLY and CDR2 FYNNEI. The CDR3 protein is CASSQDRAQPQHF. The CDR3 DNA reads TGTGCCAGCAGCCAGGACAGGGCCCAGCCCCAGCATTTT.

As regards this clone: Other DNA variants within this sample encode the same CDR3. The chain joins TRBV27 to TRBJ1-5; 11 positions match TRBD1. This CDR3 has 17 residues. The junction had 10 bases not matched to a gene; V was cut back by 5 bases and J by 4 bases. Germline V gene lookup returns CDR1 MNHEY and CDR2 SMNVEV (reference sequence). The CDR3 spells CASSPTLGTGGNQPQHF. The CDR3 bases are TGTGCCAGCAGTCCAACTCTGGGGACAGGGGGGAATCAGCCCCAGCATTTT.

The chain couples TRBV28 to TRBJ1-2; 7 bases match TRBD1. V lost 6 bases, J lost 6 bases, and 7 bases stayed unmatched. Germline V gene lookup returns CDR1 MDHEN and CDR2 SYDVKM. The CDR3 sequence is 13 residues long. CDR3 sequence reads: CASSRDRVDGYTF. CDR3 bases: TGTGCCAGCAGCCGAGACAGGGTAGATGGCTACACCTTC.

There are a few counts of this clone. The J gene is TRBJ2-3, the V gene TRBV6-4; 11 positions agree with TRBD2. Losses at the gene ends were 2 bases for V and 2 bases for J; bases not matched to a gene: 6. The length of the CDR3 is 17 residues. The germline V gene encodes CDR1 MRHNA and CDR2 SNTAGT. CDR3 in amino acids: CASSDAETSGDTDTQYF. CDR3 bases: TGTGCCAGCAGTGACGCTGAGACTAGCGGGGACACAGATACGCAGTATTTT.

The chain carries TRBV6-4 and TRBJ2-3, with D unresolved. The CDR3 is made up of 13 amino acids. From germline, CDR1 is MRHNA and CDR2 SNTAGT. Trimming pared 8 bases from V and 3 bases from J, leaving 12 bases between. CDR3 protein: CASAPGFTDTQYF. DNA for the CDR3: TGTGCCAGCGCCCCCGGTTTTACAGATACGCAGTATTTT.

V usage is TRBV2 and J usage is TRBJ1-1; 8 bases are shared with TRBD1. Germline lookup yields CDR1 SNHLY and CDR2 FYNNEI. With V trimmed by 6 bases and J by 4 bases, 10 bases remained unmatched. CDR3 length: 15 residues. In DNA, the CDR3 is TGTGCCAGCAGCCCCGGGCAGGGGGCGATCACTGAAGCTTTCTTT. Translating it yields CASSPGQGAITEAFF. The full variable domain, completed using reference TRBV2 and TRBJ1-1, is EPEVTQTPSHQVTQMGQEVILRCVPISNHLYFYWYRQILGQKVEFLVSFYNNEISEKSEIFDDQFSVERPDGSNFTLKIRSTKLEDSAMYFCASSPGQGAITEAFFGQGTRLTVV.

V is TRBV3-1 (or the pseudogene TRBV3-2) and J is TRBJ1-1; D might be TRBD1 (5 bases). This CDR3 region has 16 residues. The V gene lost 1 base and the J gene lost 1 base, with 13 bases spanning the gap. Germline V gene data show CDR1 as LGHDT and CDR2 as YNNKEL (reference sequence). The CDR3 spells CASSQVGGGTNTEAFF. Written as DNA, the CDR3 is TGTGCCAGCAGCCAAGTGGGGGGGGGAACGAACACTGAAGCTTTCTTT.

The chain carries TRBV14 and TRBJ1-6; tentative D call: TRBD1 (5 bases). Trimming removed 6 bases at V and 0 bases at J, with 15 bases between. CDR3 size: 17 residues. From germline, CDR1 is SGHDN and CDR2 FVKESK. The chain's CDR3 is CASSTMGGSSYNSPLHF. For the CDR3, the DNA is TGTGCCAGCAGTACCATGGGGGGGAGCTCCTATAATTCACCCCTCCACTTT.

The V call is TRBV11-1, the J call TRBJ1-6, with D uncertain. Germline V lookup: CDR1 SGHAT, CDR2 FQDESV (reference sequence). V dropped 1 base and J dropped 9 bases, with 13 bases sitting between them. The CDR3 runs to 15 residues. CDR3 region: CASSLDTEEISPLHF. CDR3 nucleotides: TGTGCCAGCAGCTTAGATACAGAAGAAATTTCACCCCTCCACTTT.

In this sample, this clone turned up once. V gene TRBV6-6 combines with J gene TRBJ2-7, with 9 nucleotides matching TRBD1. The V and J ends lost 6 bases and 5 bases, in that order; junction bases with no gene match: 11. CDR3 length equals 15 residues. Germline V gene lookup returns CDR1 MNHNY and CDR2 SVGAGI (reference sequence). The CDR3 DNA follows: TGTGCCAGCAGAACCCCCGGGACAGGGTCGCACGAGCAGTACTTC. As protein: CASRTPGTGSHEQYF.

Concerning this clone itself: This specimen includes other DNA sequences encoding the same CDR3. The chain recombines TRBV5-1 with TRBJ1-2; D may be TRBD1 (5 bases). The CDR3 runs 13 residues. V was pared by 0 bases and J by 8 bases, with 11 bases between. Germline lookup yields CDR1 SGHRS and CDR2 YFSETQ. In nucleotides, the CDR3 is TGCGCCAGCAGCTTGGAAGGGGCTAGAGGCTACACCTTC. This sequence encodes CASSLEGARGYTF.

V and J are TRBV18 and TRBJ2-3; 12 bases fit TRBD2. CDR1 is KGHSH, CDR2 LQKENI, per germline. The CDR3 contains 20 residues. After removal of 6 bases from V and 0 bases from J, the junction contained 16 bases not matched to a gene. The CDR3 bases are TGTGCCAGCTCCCCGATTACTAGCGGGGGGCTCCCACAAAGCACAGATACGCAGTATTTT. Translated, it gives CASSPITSGGLPQSTDTQYF. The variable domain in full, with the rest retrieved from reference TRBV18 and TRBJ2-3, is NAGVMQNPRHLVRRRGQEARLRCSPMKGHSHVYWYRQLPEEGLKFMVYLQKENIIDESGMPKERFSAEFPKEGPSILRIQQVVRGDSAAYFCASSPITSGGLPQSTDTQYFGPGTRLTVL.

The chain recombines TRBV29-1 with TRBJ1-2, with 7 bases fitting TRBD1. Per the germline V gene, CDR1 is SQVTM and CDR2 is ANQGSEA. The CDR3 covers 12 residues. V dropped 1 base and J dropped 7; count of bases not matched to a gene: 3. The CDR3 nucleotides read TGCAGCGTTGAAGCCTGGACAGGTGGCTACACCTTC. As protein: CSVEAWTGGYTF.